The 2 T cell receptor beta chains in this list originate from one sample, sequenced in a study of beta chain features in type 1 diabetes. Findings and limits, study-wide: Shortening that was moderate but significant affected the TCRB CDR3s of Type 1 diabetes patients in all four CD4+ subsets.

Sequencing targeted expressed TCRB transcripts, as all isolated RNA had been reverse transcribed. The repertoire was sequenced with immunoSEQ multiplex PCR; TCRdb's copy has only in-frame clones and lacks some. The sample shows about 260,000 clones, 20% of them seen only once. These receptors lack a known antigen. Input material: naive CD4+ T cells from blood. These receptors were obtained from a woman in her forties with type 1 diabetes.

This clone was seen a few times. The CDR3 DNA is TGTGCCAGCAGTTTCGAGCGGGAAAGCACAGATACGCAGTATTTT. The encoded protein is CASSFERESTDTQYF. The chain carries TRBV28 and TRBJ2-3; 7 nucleotides align to TRBD2. Trimming took 3 bases from V and 0 from J; bases not matched to a gene: 3. Germline CDR1 is MDHEN and CDR2 is SYDVKM. The CDR3 extends over 15 amino acids.

V usage is TRBV25-1 and J usage is TRBJ2-7; 8 positions agree with TRBD2. Germline V lookup: CDR1 MGHDK, CDR2 SYGVNS. The CDR3 sequence is 13 residues long. J lost 0 bases, V lost 10 bases, and 5 bases had no gene match. The CDR3 DNA is TGTGCCACCCGGGGGGGCCCCTCCTACGAGCAGTACTTC. Translated: CATRGGPSYEQYF.